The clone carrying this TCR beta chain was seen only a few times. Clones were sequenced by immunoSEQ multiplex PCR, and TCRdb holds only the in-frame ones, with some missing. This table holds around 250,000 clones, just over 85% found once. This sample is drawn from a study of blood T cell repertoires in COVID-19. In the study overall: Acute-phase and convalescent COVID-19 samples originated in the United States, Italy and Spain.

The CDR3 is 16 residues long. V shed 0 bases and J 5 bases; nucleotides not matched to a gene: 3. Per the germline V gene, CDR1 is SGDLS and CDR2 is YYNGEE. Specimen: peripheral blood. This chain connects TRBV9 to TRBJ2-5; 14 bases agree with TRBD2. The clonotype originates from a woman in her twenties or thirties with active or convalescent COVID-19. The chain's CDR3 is CASSVVGLAGAETQYF. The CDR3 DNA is TGTGCCAGCAGCGTAGTGGGACTAGCGGGGGCGGAGACCCAGTACTTC.